A single sample is the source of the 20 T cell receptor beta chains below, sequenced in a study of cytomegalovirus exposure and HLA in healthy donors. PCR involved 60 Vbeta and 13 Jbeta primers. Using immunoSEQ multiplex PCR, the repertoire was profiled, and TCRdb retains in-frame clones only, with some absent. This table has roughly 90,000 clones, 82% appearing once. Sequenced material: PBMCs. The receptors here all came from a man younger than 45 in good health and CMV-seropositive.

The chain has TRBV18 and TRBJ1-3; D is unclear. Germline values: CDR1 KGHSH, CDR2 LQKENI. The V end lost 1 base, the J end lost 0 bases, and 13 bases lay between the germline ends. CDR3 length: 17 residues. Here the CDR3 reads CASSPLITVSSGNTIYF. The CDR3 DNA is TGTGCCAGCTCACCACTAATAACGGTTAGCTCTGGAAACACCATATATTTT.

The gene calls are TRBV11-2 and TRBJ1-4; D is uncertain. Trimming removed 5 bases at V and 2 bases at J, with 9 bases between. Germline CDR1 SGHAT, CDR2 FQNNGV. This CDR3 has 14 residues. CDR3 nucleotide sequence: TGTGCCAGCAGCGAAGAGAGTACTAATGAAAAACTGTTTTTT. This sequence encodes CASSEESTNEKLFF.

The chain has TRBV29-1 and TRBJ2-1; the D gene is possibly TRBD1 (5 bases). V was pared by 6 bases and J by 7 bases, with 13 bases between. The germline V gene has CDR1 SQVTM and CDR2 ANQGSEA. The CDR3 loop spans 12 amino acids. In nucleotides, the CDR3 is TGCAGCGTCGCCCCAGGGTGGAATGAGCAGTTCTTC. Protein sequence: CSVAPGWNEQFF.

The chain couples TRBV18 to TRBJ2-5; perhaps TRBD1 as D (5 bases). The V and J ends lost 3 bases and 4 bases respectively, with 9 bases between them. CDR3 length: 13 amino acids. The germline CDR1 and CDR2 sequences are KGHSH and LQKENI. The CDR3 region has the DNA TGTGCCAGCTCACCGGGGCCCGCAGAGACCCAGTACTTC. Protein product: CASSPGPAETQYF.

The rearrangement joins TRBV27 to TRBJ2-7, with 14 bases fitting TRBD2. V was clipped by 6 bases and J by 4 bases; unmatched bases: 8. This CDR3 is built from 16 residues. Germline loops: CDR1 MNHEY, CDR2 SMNVEV (reference sequence). The CDR3 DNA reads as TGTGCCAGCAGCCCGACTAGCGGGAGGGCCGGGTACGAGCAGTACTTC. Translated: CASSPTSGRAGYEQYF.

The CDR3 sequence: CASSRISGNSGNTIYF. The CDR3, as DNA: TGCGCCAGCAGCCGGATATCGGGGAACTCTGGAAACACCATATATTTT. This chain connects TRBV5-1 to TRBJ1-3; D not resolved. Germline loops: CDR1 SGHRS, CDR2 YFSETQ. The CDR3 is made up of 16 amino acids. The V gene lost 4 bases and the J gene lost 0 bases, with 14 bases spanning the gap.

This clone is labeled as medium-sized. This CDR3 reads CASSLQRGTNNEQFF. CDR3 nucleotides: TGTGCCAGCAGCTTACAGCGGGGTACGAACAATGAGCAGTTCTTC. V is TRBV7-6 and J is TRBJ2-1, with 7 nucleotides matching TRBD2. Trimming cost V 2 bases and J 5 bases; bases outside gene matches: 6. CDR3 length: 15 residues. From germline, CDR1 is SGHVS and CDR2 FNYEAQ.

The rearrangement joins TRBV18 to TRBJ1-5, with TRBD1 identical over 11 bases. The CDR3 runs to 17 residues. Germline CDR1 is KGHSH and CDR2 is LQKENI. Trimming took 6 bases from V and 1 from J; bases not matched to a gene: 8. DNA of the CDR3: TGTGCCAGCTCCCGGACAGGGGGCATGGGAAGCAATCAGCCCCAGCATTTT. This translates into CASSRTGGMGSNQPQHF.

This sequence joins TRBV27 and TRBJ2-2, with 7 nucleotides matching TRBD1. Germline V gene sequence: CDR1 MNHEY, CDR2 SMNVEV (reference sequence). The CDR3 spans 16 residues. The ends lost 3 bases at V and 0 bases at J; junction bases unmatched: 4. The DNA for the CDR3 is TGTGCCAGCAGTTTGTCTGGACAGGCGAACACCGGGGAGCTGTTTTTT. Translation gives CASSLSGQANTGELFF.

This clone was seen more than once but under ten times. The chain employs TRBV5-1 and TRBJ1-4; 7 bases are a match to TRBD1. The ends lost 4 bases at V and 0 bases at J; junction bases unmatched: 9. CDR1 and CDR2 (germline): SGHRS, YFSETQ. CDR3 length: 17 residues. CDR3 loop: CASSPGTAIATNEKLFF. The CDR3, as DNA: TGCGCCAGCAGCCCCGGGACAGCTATCGCAACTAATGAAAAACTGTTTTTT.

This clone has just one count. The chain is built from TRBV20-1 and TRBJ1-2; tentatively, D is TRBD1 (5 bases). CDR3 length: 11 residues. The germline V gene encodes CDR1 DFQATT and CDR2 SNEGSKA (reference sequence). Trimming took 5 bases from V and 4 from J, leaving 8 bases between them. CDR3 sequence: CSALDSYGYTF. The DNA of the CDR3 is TGCAGTGCTCTAGACAGCTATGGCTACACCTTC.

The table lists this clone with a count of one. The chain joins TRBV7-9 to TRBJ2-7; 10 bases match TRBD2. The CDR3 sequence is 15 residues long. Looked up from germline, CDR1 is SEHNR and CDR2 is FQNEAQ (reference sequence). Losses at the gene ends were 4 bases for V and 4 bases for J; bases not matched to a gene: 7. CDR3: CASSSSGTSAYEQYF. In DNA, the CDR3 is TGTGCCAGCAGCTCCTCCGGGACTAGCGCTTACGAGCAGTACTTC.

This clone came up a few times. This rearrangement joins TRBV6-5 to TRBJ2-1, with unresolved D. CDR3 size: 16 residues. Germline CDR1 reads MNHEY; CDR2 reads SVGAGI. Deletions cut 0 bases from V and 4 bases from J, with 13 bases between. CDR3 bases: TGTGCCAGCAGTTACTCTGCGGTAATAGATTACAATGAGCAGTTCTTC. Translating gives CASSYSAVIDYNEQFF.

In its sample, this clone was seen a few times. The chain couples TRBV6-6 to TRBJ2-1, with D possibly matching TRBD1 (6 bases). In germline, CDR1 is MNHNY, CDR2 SVGAGI (reference sequence). With 5 bases removed from V and 5 bases from J, the gap between germline ends came to 13 bases. This CDR3 region has 14 residues. CDR3 nucleotides: TGTGCCAGCAGTCGGGGACAAGGGGACAATGAGCAGTTCTTC. Translating it yields CASSRGQGDNEQFF.

The chain is built from TRBV28 and TRBJ2-2; 10 positions match TRBD1. Germline trimming cut 8 bases from V and 6 bases from J; bases unmatched to any gene: 21. The CDR3 spans 19 residues. Germline lookup yields CDR1 MDHEN and CDR2 SYDVKM. The CDR3 sequence is CASYIRTGGTTKRSGELFF. Here the CDR3 DNA reads TGTGCCAGCTATATTCGGACAGGGGGAACGACGAAGCGGTCCGGGGAGCTGTTTTTT.

The chain combines TRBV6-1 with TRBJ1-5; 12 nucleotides agree with TRBD1. V lost 5 bases to trimming and J lost 7 bases; unmatched junction nucleotides: 6. The CDR3 is 15 amino acids. Germline lookup yields CDR1 MNHNS and CDR2 SASEGT. The CDR3 sequence: CASSTGTGGLQPQHF. The CDR3 DNA is TGTGCCAGCAGTACCGGGACAGGGGGCCTCCAGCCCCAGCATTTT.

This clone was found a few times. The J gene is TRBJ1-1, the V gene TRBV28; D ambiguous. Looked up from germline, CDR1 is MDHEN and CDR2 is SYDVKM. The CDR3 length is 14 residues. Trimming removed 7 bases from V and 4 bases from J, with 16 bases in between. The CDR3 protein is CASTHVVRGTEAFF. The CDR3 DNA follows: TGTGCCAGCACCCACGTGGTGCGTGGCACTGAAGCTTTCTTT.

The genes are TRBV29-1 and TRBJ2-7, with TRBD1 matching 9 bases. Trimming at V came to 5 bases and at J to 6 bases, leaving 8 bases not matched to a gene. The CDR3 runs to 13 residues. In germline, CDR1 is SQVTM, CDR2 ANQGSEA. The CDR3 coding sequence is TGCAGCGTTACTGGACAGGGGAGCGGCGAGCAGTACTTC. This encodes CSVTGQGSGEQYF.

The CDR3 spells CASVSGTNTGELFF. The CDR3 DNA reads TGTGCCAGTGTGAGCGGAACGAACACCGGGGAGCTGTTTTTT. The chain couples TRBV18 to TRBJ2-2, with D tentatively TRBD2 (5 bases). V was clipped by 9 bases and J by 0 bases, with 11 bases between them. This CDR3 is built from 14 residues. CDR1 is KGHSH, CDR2 LQKENI, per germline.

The rearrangement links TRBV11-3 to TRBJ2-1; D gene unclear. Trimming left V 2 bases short and J 12 bases short, with 11 bases between. Germline CDR1 SGHNT, CDR2 YENEEA. This CDR3 is built from 12 residues. The CDR3 region is CASSLNGDGQFF. CDR3 sequence (DNA): TGTGCCAGCAGCTTAAACGGAGATGGGCAGTTCTTC.